This T cell receptor beta chain emerged from a study of beta chain features in type 1 diabetes. Broader study findings: Across all four CD4+ subsets, people with type 1 diabetes showed modestly shorter TCRB CDR3s.

Looked up from germline, CDR1 is MGHDK and CDR2 is SYGVNS. V lost 7 bases, J lost 2 bases, and 18 bases lay in between. The CDR3 sequence is 16 residues long. In its sample, this clone was seen a few times. As yet, its antigen is unknown. The entirety of the isolated RNA underwent reverse transcription, so expressed TCRB transcripts were sequenced. Libraries were prepared by immunoSEQ multiplex PCR; TCRdb keeps only in-frame clonotypes and omits some of them. The sample has a few hundred thousand clones, 10% to 15% seen once. What was sequenced was naive CD4+ T cells from blood. This rearrangement joins TRBV25-1 to TRBJ2-1; D gene ambiguous. The receptor was isolated from a woman between 18 and 30 years old with type 1 diabetes. The CDR3 sequence: CASTSSVGRTYNEQFF. DNA of the CDR3: TGTGCCAGCACCTCTTCGGTGGGCCGAACCTACAATGAGCAGTTCTTC.